Presented here are 22 T cell receptor beta chains from one specimen sequenced in a study of OX40 agonist ivuxolimab in advanced cancers. The repertoire was sequenced with immunoSEQ multiplex PCR; TCRdb's copy has only in-frame clones and lacks some. The sample has roughly 53,000 clones, approximately 91% seen once. Sequencing used CD4+ or CD8+ T cells sorted from blood, obtained in a trial of the OX40 agonist ivuxolimab. These receptors came from an adult with an advanced solid tumor such as melanoma, head and neck, liver or kidney cancer.

This sequence joins TRBV28 and TRBJ2-3; 10 bases line up with TRBD1. The V and J ends lost 5 bases and 6 bases, in that order; junction bases with no gene match: 11. Germline V gives CDR1 MDHEN, CDR2 SYDVKM. The CDR3 consists of 16 residues. CDR3 DNA sequence: TGTGCCAGCAGTCTTTCCGGGACAGGGGATTTTGATACGCAGTATTTT. Amino acids: CASSLSGTGDFDTQYF.

This clone was seen a single time. V and J are TRBV7-9 and TRBJ2-1; D remains ambiguous. V lost 2 bases and J lost 9, with 5 bases in between. CDR1 is SEHNR, CDR2 FQNEAQ, per germline (reference sequence). The CDR3 totals 11 residues. For the CDR3, the DNA is TGTGCCAGCAGCTTAATCTCTGAGCAGTTCTTC. Its translation: CASSLISEQFF.

The rearrangement joins TRBV6-6 to TRBJ2-7; 10 positions agree with TRBD2. The V gene's germline CDR1 is MNHNY and CDR2 SVGAGI (reference sequence). V lost 2 bases, J lost 6 bases, and 7 bases stayed unmatched. CDR3 length: 15 amino acids. CDR3 loop: CASSYDLAGEGEQYF. The CDR3 DNA reads TGTGCCAGCAGTTACGACCTAGCGGGAGAAGGCGAGCAGTACTTC.

The CDR3, as DNA: TGCGCCAGCAGCTTTCCAGGGGAAGAGACCCAGTACTTC. Residues: CASSFPGEETQYF. The V call is TRBV5-1, the J call TRBJ2-5; tentatively, D is TRBD1 (6 bases). This CDR3 comprises 13 residues. The V gene's germline CDR1 is SGHRS and CDR2 YFSETQ. V was trimmed by 2 bases and J by 3 bases, leaving 8 bases between them. Full variable domain (outside the CDR3, taken from reference TRBV5-1 and TRBJ2-5): KAGVTQTPRYLIKTRGQQVTLSCSPISGHRSVSWYQQTPGQGLQFLFEYFSETQRNKGNFPGRFSGRQFSNSRSEMNVSTLELGDSALYLCASSFPGEETQYFGPGTRLLVL.

With respect to this clone: Sequence at one end of the junction differs from germline and may be a read error. V gene TRBV2 combines with J gene TRBJ2-5; perhaps TRBD1 as D (6 bases). The CDR3 totals 14 residues. In germline, CDR1 is SNHLY, CDR2 FYNNEI. CDR3 DNA: TGTGCCAGCAGCGAAGGGGGAGTCGGGAAGACCCAGTACTTC. This encodes CASSEGGVGKTQYF.

The chain couples TRBV10-2 to TRBJ1-1, with a possible D match to TRBD1 (5 bases). The CDR3 extends over 12 amino acids. Germline V gives CDR1 WSHSY, CDR2 SAAADI. V gave up 3 bases and J gave up 8 bases, with 10 bases separating them. The CDR3 region is CASSEQRGEAFF. The CDR3 DNA reads TGCGCCAGCAGTGAACAGAGGGGAGAAGCTTTCTTT.

The gene calls are TRBV6-5 and TRBJ2-1; a possible D gene is TRBD2 (5 bases). The germline V gene encodes CDR1 MNHEY and CDR2 SVGAGI. Trimming shortened V by 5 bases and J by 2 bases, and 13 bases separated the two germline ends. This CDR3 comprises 15 residues. Here the CDR3 reads CASSPGNPTYNEQFF. The CDR3 DNA is TGTGCCAGCAGTCCGGGAAATCCTACCTACAATGAGCAGTTCTTC.

The chain combines TRBV6-5 with TRBJ2-5, with unresolved D. CDR3 length: 14 residues. V dropped 5 bases and J dropped 7 bases, with 17 bases sitting between them. Germline values: CDR1 MNHEY, CDR2 SVGAGI. CDR3 region: CASSQPQAGATQYF. CDR3 DNA sequence: TGTGCCAGCAGTCAACCTCAAGCCGGAGCGACCCAGTACTTC.

The CDR3 is CASSVIPYNEQFF. The CDR3 DNA is TGTGCCAGCTCAGTAATCCCGTACAATGAGCAGTTCTTC. This chain links TRBV2 with TRBJ2-1; D gene unclear. Looked up from germline, CDR1 is SNHLY and CDR2 is FYNNEI. Trimming pared 8 bases from V and 4 bases from J, leaving 12 bases between. This CDR3 is built from 13 residues.

The chain employs TRBV2 and TRBJ2-3; 11 nucleotides match TRBD2. Trimming at V came to 5 bases and at J to 5 bases, leaving 6 bases not matched to a gene. The germline CDR1 and CDR2 sequences are SNHLY and FYNNEI. CDR3 length equals 15 residues. In DNA form, the CDR3 reads TGTGCCAGCAGTCTCCTAGCGGGGGGAGGAGATACGCAGTATTTT. Protein: CASSLLAGGGDTQYF.

The chain carries TRBV2 and TRBJ2-2; TRBD1 aligns across 10 bases. There are 15 residues in the CDR3. Germline CDR1 SNHLY, CDR2 FYNNEI. Trimming took 4 bases from V and 5 from J; bases not matched to a gene: 4. The CDR3 region has the DNA TGTGCCAGCAGTGGGACAGGGGGTTGGACCGGGGAGCTGTTTTTT. Its translation: CASSGTGGWTGELFF.

The chain recombines TRBV7-2 with TRBJ1-6, with D tentatively TRBD1 (6 bases). The ends were cut back, 3 bases at V and 10 bases at J, with 13 bases in the middle. Germline V gene lookup returns CDR1 SGHTA and CDR2 FQGNSA. The CDR3 length is 14 residues. CDR3 residues: CASSLDSRQSPLHF. The CDR3 DNA sequence: TGTGCCAGCAGCTTGGACAGTCGCCAGTCACCCCTCCACTTT.

The chain joins TRBV7-8 to TRBJ1-4; TRBD1 is a possible D gene (6 bases). Trimming pared 5 bases from V and 10 bases from J, leaving 14 bases between. Germline V CDR1 and CDR2: SGHVS, FQNEAQ. The CDR3 extends over 13 amino acids. CDR3 sequence: CASSQGGGVKLFF. The CDR3 DNA sequence: TGTGCCAGCAGCCAAGGAGGGGGGGTAAAACTGTTTTTT.

V is TRBV5-1 and J is TRBJ1-1; D perhaps matches TRBD1 (6 bases). The germline gives CDR1 SGHRS, CDR2 YFSETQ. There are 14 residues in the CDR3. V was shortened by 2 bases and J by 5 bases, with 13 bases between the two germline ends. The CDR3 DNA is TGCGCCAGCAGCTTAGATACAGGGAGAACTGAAGCTTTCTTT. Its protein product is CASSLDTGRTEAFF.

V is TRBV2 and J is TRBJ2-6; D perhaps matches TRBD2 (6 bases). Germline-derived CDR1 and CDR2 are SNHLY and FYNNEI. Trimming left V 4 bases short and J 1 base short, with 14 bases between. CDR3 length: 17 residues. In nucleotides, the CDR3 is TGTGCCAGCAGTGTCGGGACTCCACTATCTGGGGCCAACGTCCTGACTTTC. It yields the protein CASSVGTPLSGANVLTF.

As DNA, the CDR3 is TGTGCCAGCAGTGACCACACTACAGGCAGGAATTCACCCCTCCACTTT. It specifies CASSDHTTGRNSPLHF. V and J are TRBV27 and TRBJ1-6; a possible D gene is TRBD1 (5 bases). Germline V gene data show CDR1 as MNHEY and CDR2 as SMNVEV (reference sequence). V was pared by 5 bases and J by 7 bases, with 18 bases between. The CDR3 has 16 residues.

A few counts support this clone. The CDR3 sequence: CASSRKREGADTQYF. The CDR3 DNA follows: TGTGCCAGCTCACGCAAGCGGGAGGGCGCAGATACGCAGTATTTT. V usage is TRBV18 and J usage is TRBJ2-3, with 10 bases identical to TRBD2. Trimming took 4 bases from V and 4 from J; bases not matched to a gene: 5. This CDR3 has 15 residues. Germline assignment: CDR1 KGHSH and CDR2 LQKENI.

The chain joins TRBV30 to TRBJ1-5, with D perhaps TRBD1 (6 bases). The V gene's germline CDR1 is GTSNPN and CDR2 SVGIG (reference sequence). The germline V and J ends were trimmed by 0 bases and 0 bases, with 6 bases remaining between them. The CDR3 extends over 14 amino acids. CDR3 DNA: TGTGCCTGGAGTGTAGGGGGTAGCAATCAGCCCCAGCATTTT. Translated: CAWSVGGSNQPQHF.

The chain couples TRBV10-3 to TRBJ2-2; 9 bases agree with TRBD1. The germline V gene encodes CDR1 ENHRY and CDR2 SYGVKD. This CDR3 has 14 residues. V trimming: 7 bases; J trimming: 7 bases; junction bases outside the gene matches: 7. DNA of the CDR3: TGTGCCATCACACCGACAGGGGGGATCGGGGAGCTGTTTTTT. This translates into CAITPTGGIGELFF.

The chain is built from TRBV28 and TRBJ2-3; TRBD1 matches at 12 bases. The CDR3 loop spans 18 amino acids. V lost 6 bases to trimming and J lost 5 bases; unmatched junction nucleotides: 15. CDR1 is MDHEN and CDR2 is SYDVKM in the germline V gene. CDR3 amino acids: CASSLPGQGAQREDTQYF. In DNA, the CDR3 is TGTGCCAGCAGCCTACCGGGACAGGGGGCTCAAAGGGAAGATACGCAGTATTTT.

V and J are TRBV5-6 and TRBJ2-1; D uncertain. Germline V gene sequence: CDR1 SGHDT, CDR2 YYEEEE. The CDR3 covers 14 residues. V dropped 5 bases and J dropped 5 bases, with 14 bases sitting between them. The CDR3 loop is CASSPTGTHNEQFF. The CDR3, as DNA: TGTGCCAGCAGTCCGACCGGAACCCACAATGAGCAGTTCTTC.

V is TRBV11-2 and J is TRBJ2-4; unclear D gene. V was clipped by 4 bases and J by 1 base, with 17 bases between them. From germline, CDR1 is SGHAT and CDR2 FQNNGV. This CDR3 has 17 amino acids. In DNA, the CDR3 is TGTGCCAGCAGCTCCATTAGCCGCCTTGGGGCCAAAAACATTCAGTACTTC. It is translated as CASSSISRLGAKNIQYF.